The sequence of this T cell receptor (beta chain) was determined in a study of blood T cell repertoires in COVID-19. Study summary: Material from acute and convalescent COVID-19 was sourced from the United States, Italy and Spain. PBMCs, B-cell-depleted T cells, or T cells were the source of the cDNA or gDNA that made up the material.

In the original processing: Amplification with reference gene primers provided the estimates of nucleated cell counts. TCRdb's copy holds only in-frame clones and misses some; the assay was immunoSEQ multiplex PCR. V and J calls and clone size are given by that table; D and trimming were obtained from the DNA. The sample has about 190,000 clones; more than 60% are singletons. From germline, CDR1 is SGHVS and CDR2 FNYEAQ. The CDR3 runs 15 residues. V was cut by 1 base and J by 5 bases, with 14 bases left in between. Material: peripheral blood. This sequence originates from a woman aged 45 to 65 with acute or convalescent COVID-19. This chain connects TRBV7-6 to TRBJ1-1; TRBD1 is a possible D gene (6 bases). The CDR3 DNA reads TGTGCCAGCAGCTTAGTGGGGGCGGGAGGGACTGAAGCTTTCTTT. Amino acid sequence: CASSLVGAGGTEAFF.